These 9 T cell receptor beta chains originate from one sample sequenced in a study of blood T cell repertoires in COVID-19. Using immunoSEQ multiplex PCR, the repertoire was profiled, and TCRdb retains in-frame clones only, with some absent. The sample shows 120,000 to 150,000 clones, roughly four fifths of them seen only once. Sequencing was performed on peripheral blood. These receptors all stem from a woman older than 75 with acute or convalescent COVID-19.

The V gene is TRBV2, the J gene TRBJ1-1, with D possibly TRBD1 on 5 matching bases. The CDR3 covers 11 residues. Trimming cost V 3 bases and J 10 bases, with 9 bases left between them. The V gene's germline CDR1 is SNHLY and CDR2 FYNNEI. The CDR3 nucleotides are TGTGCCAGCAGTGAGCGGGACGGAGCTTTCTTT. Its protein is CASSERDGAFF.

This chain connects TRBV27 to TRBJ2-1; D is perhaps TRBD2 (5 bases). V was cut by 4 bases and J by 4 bases, with 20 bases left in between. The V gene's germline CDR1 is MNHEY and CDR2 SMNVEV (reference sequence). The CDR3 length is 17 residues. In DNA, the CDR3 is TGTGCCAGCAGTTCACGAATGACTACCCGAAAGTACAATGAGCAGTTCTTC. It translates to CASSSRMTTRKYNEQFF.

This chain uses TRBV30 with TRBJ1-3; weak D call: TRBD1 (5 bases). The CDR3 is made up of 14 amino acids. Germline loops: CDR1 GTSNPN, CDR2 SVGIG (reference sequence). The ends were cut back, 4 bases at V and 3 bases at J, with 13 bases in the middle. CDR3 DNA: TGTGCCTGGACGTGGGGGGGACGTGGAAACACCATATATTTT. Its protein is CAWTWGGRGNTIYF.

This chain connects TRBV9 to TRBJ2-2; D is undetermined. Germline-derived CDR1 and CDR2 are SGDLS and YYNGEE. The CDR3 consists of 14 residues. V lost 0 bases and J lost 5, with 8 bases in between. The CDR3 is CASSVGPRTGELFF. CDR3 bases: TGTGCCAGCAGCGTAGGACCGAGGACCGGGGAGCTGTTTTTT.

This clone has just a few counts. V gene TRBV2 combines with J gene TRBJ1-6; D unresolved. This CDR3 spans 15 amino acids. Germline V lookup: CDR1 SNHLY, CDR2 FYNNEI. The V gene lost 3 bases and the J gene lost 9 bases, with 15 bases spanning the gap. CDR3 in amino acids: CASSDFGGHSSPLHF. CDR3 nucleotide sequence: TGTGCCAGCAGTGATTTCGGCGGGCATAGTTCACCCCTCCACTTT. Using reference TRBV2 and TRBJ1-6 for the parts outside the CDR3, the full variable domain is EPEVTQTPSHQVTQMGQEVILRCVPISNHLYFYWYRQILGQKVEFLVSFYNNEISEKSEIFDDQFSVERPDGSNFTLKIRSTKLEDSAMYFCASSDFGGHSSPLHFGNGTRLTVT.

The rearrangement uses TRBV5-4 and TRBJ2-7; 8 positions match TRBD2. Unmatched junction bases numbered 2, after V lost 0 bases and J lost 3 bases. Germline V lookup: CDR1 SGHNT, CDR2 YYREEE (reference sequence). The CDR3 has 14 amino acids. The CDR3 reads CASSLGAGGYEQYF. DNA of the CDR3: TGTGCCAGCAGCTTGGGGGCGGGGGGCTACGAGCAGTACTTC.

The chain uses TRBV7-6 and TRBJ1-2; possible D gene TRBD1, 5 bases. The length of the CDR3 is 17 residues. The V gene's germline CDR1 is SGHVS and CDR2 FNYEAQ. Between the trimmed V and J ends, which lost 3 bases and 5 bases, there was a span of 22 bases. The CDR3 DNA reads TGTGCCAGCAGCTTGTCCGCGGGGGTGGGAGAGAAATATGGCTACACCTTC. Its protein product is CASSLSAGVGEKYGYTF.

The chain has TRBV5-3 and TRBJ2-2, with D tentatively TRBD1 (6 bases). TRBV5-3 is an open reading frame whose function is uncertain. The ends were cut back, 4 bases at V and 0 bases at J, with 19 bases in the middle. The CDR3 has 18 amino acids. CDR3 protein: CARSRRPGTPTNTGELFF. As DNA, the CDR3 is TGTGCCAGAAGCCGAAGGCCTGGGACACCAACGAACACCGGGGAGCTGTTTTTT.

V usage is TRBV28 and J usage is TRBJ2-5, with 12 bases fitting TRBD2. Germline V gives CDR1 MDHEN, CDR2 SYDVKM. The CDR3 runs to 18 residues. With 2 bases clipped from V and 5 bases from J, the junction kept 12 bases outside the gene matches. CDR3 in amino acids: CASSLRRSSGGVGETQYF. The CDR3 DNA is TGTGCCAGCAGTTTACGACGGTCTAGCGGGGGGGTCGGGGAGACCCAGTACTTC.